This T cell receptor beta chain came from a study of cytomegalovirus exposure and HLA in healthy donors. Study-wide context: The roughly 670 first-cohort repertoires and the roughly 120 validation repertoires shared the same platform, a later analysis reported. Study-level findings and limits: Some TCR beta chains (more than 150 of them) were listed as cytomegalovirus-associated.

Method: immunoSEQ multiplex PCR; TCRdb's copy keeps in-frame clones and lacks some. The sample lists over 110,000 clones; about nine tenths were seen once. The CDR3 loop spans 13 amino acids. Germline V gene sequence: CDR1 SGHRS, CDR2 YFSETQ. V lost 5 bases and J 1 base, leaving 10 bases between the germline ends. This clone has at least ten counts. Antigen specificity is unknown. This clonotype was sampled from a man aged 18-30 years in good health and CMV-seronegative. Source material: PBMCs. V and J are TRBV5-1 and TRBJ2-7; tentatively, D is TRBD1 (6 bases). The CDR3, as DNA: TGCGCCAGCAGAGTAGGGGGTTCCTACGAGCAGTACTTC. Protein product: CASRVGGSYEQYF.